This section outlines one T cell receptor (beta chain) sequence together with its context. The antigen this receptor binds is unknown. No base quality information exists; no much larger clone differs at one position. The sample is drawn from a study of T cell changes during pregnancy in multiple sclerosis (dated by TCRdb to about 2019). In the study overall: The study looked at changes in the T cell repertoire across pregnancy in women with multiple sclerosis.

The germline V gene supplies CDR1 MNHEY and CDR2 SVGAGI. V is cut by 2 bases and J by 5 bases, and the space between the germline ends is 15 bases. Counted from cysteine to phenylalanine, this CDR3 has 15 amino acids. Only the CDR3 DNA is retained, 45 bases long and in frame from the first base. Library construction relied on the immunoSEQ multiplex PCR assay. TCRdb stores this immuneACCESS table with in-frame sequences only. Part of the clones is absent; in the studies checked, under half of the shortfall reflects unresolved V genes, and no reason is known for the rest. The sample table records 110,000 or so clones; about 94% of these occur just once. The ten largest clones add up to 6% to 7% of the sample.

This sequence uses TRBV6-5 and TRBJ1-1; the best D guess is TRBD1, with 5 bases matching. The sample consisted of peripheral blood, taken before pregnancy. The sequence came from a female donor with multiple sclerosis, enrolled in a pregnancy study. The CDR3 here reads CASSYREGWPTEAFF. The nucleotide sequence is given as TGTGCCAGCAGTTACCGGGAGGGGTGGCCGACTGAAGCTTTCTTT.